The table lists the clone carrying this T cell receptor (beta chain) with a few counts. Its antigen is currently unknown. Thyroid ultrasound and orbital computed tomography, with clinical symptoms and serum thyroxine and TRAb, informed diagnoses. CDR1 is SNHLY, CDR2 FYNNEI, per germline. The CDR3 consists of 21 residues. V lost 6 bases and J lost 3; bases outside the gene matches: 21. The record originates from a study of T cells in Graves' hyperthyroidism and ophthalmopathy. Whole-study results and caveats: Patients with ophthalmopathy were separated from those with stable hyperthyroidism by a 13 V-J model. Among clonotypes expanded in thyroid above 0.001, most were also found in blood.

Amplified TCR beta CDR3 regions derived from RNA transcripts. The study used the HTBI primer set for a first-round RT-PCR of the TCR CDR3. Via MiXCR, TCRdb re-called the multiplex PCR reads, giving one row per CDR3 protein. The sample yields roughly 500,000 distinct CDR3 sequences, roughly 45% seen once. The sequenced sample was peripheral blood or thyroid tissue (not recorded which). The receptor was isolated from an adult woman with Graves' disease, either hyperthyroidism or ophthalmopathy (not recorded which). The chain links TRBV2 to TRBJ2-3, with 13 bases fitting TRBD2. This CDR3 reads CASRKVTLAGLAGVATDTQYF. CDR3 DNA: TGTGCCAGCAGGAAAGTGACCCTCGCAGGACTAGCGGGAGTGGCAACAGATACGCAGTATTTT.